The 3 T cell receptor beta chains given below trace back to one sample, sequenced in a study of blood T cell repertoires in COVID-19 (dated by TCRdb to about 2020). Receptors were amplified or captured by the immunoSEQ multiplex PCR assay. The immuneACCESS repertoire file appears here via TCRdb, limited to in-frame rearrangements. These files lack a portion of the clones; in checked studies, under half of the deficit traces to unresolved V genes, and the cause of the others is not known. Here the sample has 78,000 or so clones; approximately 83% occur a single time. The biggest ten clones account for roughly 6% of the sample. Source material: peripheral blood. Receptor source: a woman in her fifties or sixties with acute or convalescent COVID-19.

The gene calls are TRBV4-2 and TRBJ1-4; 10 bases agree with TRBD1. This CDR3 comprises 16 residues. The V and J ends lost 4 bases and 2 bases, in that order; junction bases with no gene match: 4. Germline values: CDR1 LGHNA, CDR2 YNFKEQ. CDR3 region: CASSPRQGATNEKLFF. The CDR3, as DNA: TGTGCCAGCAGCCCGCGACAGGGGGCTACTAATGAAAAACTGTTTTTT.

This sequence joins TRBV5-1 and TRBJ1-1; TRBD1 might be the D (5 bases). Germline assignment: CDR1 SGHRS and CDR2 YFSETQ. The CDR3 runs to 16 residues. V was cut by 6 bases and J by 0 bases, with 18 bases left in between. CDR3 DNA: TGCGCCAGCACCTCTAGGGGTCGTAGTATGAACACTGAAGCTTTCTTT. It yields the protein CASTSRGRSMNTEAFF.

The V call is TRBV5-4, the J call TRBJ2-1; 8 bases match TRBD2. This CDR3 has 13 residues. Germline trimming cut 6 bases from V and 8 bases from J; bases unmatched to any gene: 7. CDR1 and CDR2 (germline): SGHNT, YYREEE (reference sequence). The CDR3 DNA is TGTGCCAGCACGGGAGGGAGGTTGGATGAGCAGTTCTTC. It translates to CASTGGRLDEQFF.